Shown below are 5 T cell receptor beta chains from a single sample sequenced in a study of cytomegalovirus exposure and HLA in healthy donors. PCR used 60 Vbeta primers and 13 Jbeta primers. Clones were sequenced by immunoSEQ multiplex PCR, and TCRdb holds only the in-frame ones, with some missing. The repertoire has 150,000 to 200,000 clones, 80% of them found once; the top ten carry about 6.3%. Material: PBMCs. The receptors were sampled from a male donor in good health and CMV-seropositive.

V gene TRBV9 combines with J gene TRBJ2-1, with TRBD2 matching 9 bases. Germline lookup yields CDR1 SGDLS and CDR2 YYNGEE. This CDR3 has 14 amino acids. Losses at the gene ends were 7 bases for V and 3 bases for J; bases not matched to a gene: 5. The DNA for the CDR3 is TGTGCCAGCTCTCGACTAGCGGACTACAATGAGCAGTTCTTC. Protein product: CASSRLADYNEQFF.

The DNA of the CDR3 is TGTGCCAGCAGCTTAGTCCCCGACAGGCCTTCTGAGCAGTTCTTC. Its translation is CASSLVPDRPSEQFF. This chain joins TRBV7-8 and TRBJ2-1; D may be TRBD1 (6 bases). The germline V gene has CDR1 SGHVS and CDR2 FQNEAQ. There are 15 residues in the CDR3. Trimming stripped 1 base from V and 9 bases from J, with 16 bases between.

The chain carries TRBV7-6 and TRBJ1-1; D ambiguous. Germline CDR1 reads SGHVS; CDR2 reads FNYEAQ. The CDR3 is 13 amino acids. Between the trimmed V and J ends, which lost 5 bases and 0 bases, there was a span of 7 bases. This CDR3 is CASSTQLNTEAFF. Written as DNA, the CDR3 is TGTGCCAGCAGCACACAACTGAACACTGAAGCTTTCTTT.

The V and J genes are TRBV28 and TRBJ1-2; D unresolved. CDR1 is MDHEN, CDR2 SYDVKM, per germline. V gave up 1 base and J gave up 6 bases, with 9 bases separating them. There are 13 residues in the CDR3. CDR3 region: CASSLYQDDGYTF. In DNA form, the CDR3 reads TGTGCCAGCAGTTTATACCAGGATGATGGCTACACCTTC.

The chain carries TRBV18 and TRBJ1-5; a possible D gene is TRBD1 (5 bases). Trimming took off 0 bases at V and 3 bases at J, with 15 bases between the two ends. CDR1 KGHSH and CDR2 LQKENI come from the germline V gene. The CDR3 runs to 17 residues. In DNA, the CDR3 is TGTGCCAGCTCACCACCAGAAGGGACTAGGGCCAATCAGCCCCAGCATTTT. This translates into CASSPPEGTRANQPQHF.